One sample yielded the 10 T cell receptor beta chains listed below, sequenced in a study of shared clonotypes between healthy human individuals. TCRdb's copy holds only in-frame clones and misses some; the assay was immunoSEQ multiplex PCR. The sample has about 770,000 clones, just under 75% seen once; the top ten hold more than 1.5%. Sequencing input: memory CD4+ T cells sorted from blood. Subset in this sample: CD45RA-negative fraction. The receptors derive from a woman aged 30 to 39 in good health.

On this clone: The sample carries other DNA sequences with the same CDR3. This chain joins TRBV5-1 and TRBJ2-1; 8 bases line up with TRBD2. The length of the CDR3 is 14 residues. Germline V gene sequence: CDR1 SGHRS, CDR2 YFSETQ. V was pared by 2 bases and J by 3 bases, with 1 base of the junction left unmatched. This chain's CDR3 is CASSLSGGYNEQFF. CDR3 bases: TGCGCCAGCAGCTTAAGCGGGGGCTACAATGAGCAGTTCTTC.

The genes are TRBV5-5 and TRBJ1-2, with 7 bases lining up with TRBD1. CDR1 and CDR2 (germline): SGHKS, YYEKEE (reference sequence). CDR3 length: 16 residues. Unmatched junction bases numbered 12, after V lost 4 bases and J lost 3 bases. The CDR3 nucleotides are TGTGCCAGCAGCACCCGCCACAGGGGTTTTGACTATGGCTACACCTTC. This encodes CASSTRHRGFDYGYTF.

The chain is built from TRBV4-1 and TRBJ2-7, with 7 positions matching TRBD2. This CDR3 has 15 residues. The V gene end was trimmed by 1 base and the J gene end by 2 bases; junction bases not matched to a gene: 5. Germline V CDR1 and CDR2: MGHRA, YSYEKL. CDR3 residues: CASSQAEGGPYEQYF. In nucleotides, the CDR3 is TGCGCCAGCAGCCAAGCTGAGGGAGGGCCCTACGAGCAGTACTTC.

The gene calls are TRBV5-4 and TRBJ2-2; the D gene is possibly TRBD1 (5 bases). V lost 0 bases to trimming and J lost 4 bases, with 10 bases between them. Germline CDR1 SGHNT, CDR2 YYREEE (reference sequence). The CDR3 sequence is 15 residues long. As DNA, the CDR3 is TGTGCCAGCAGCTTGGCCGGCAGGGCCACCGGGGAGCTGTTTTTT. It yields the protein CASSLAGRATGELFF. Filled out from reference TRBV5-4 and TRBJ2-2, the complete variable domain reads ETGVTQSPTHLIKTRGQQVTLRCSSQSGHNTVSWYQQALGQGPQFIFQYYREEENGRGNFPPRFSGLQFPNYSSELNVNALELDDSALYLCASSLAGRATGELFFGEGSRLTVL.

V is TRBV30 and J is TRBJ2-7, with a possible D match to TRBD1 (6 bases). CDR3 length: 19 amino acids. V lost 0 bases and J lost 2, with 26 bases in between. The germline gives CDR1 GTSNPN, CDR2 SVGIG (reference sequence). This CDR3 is CAWSVPGQTLQGSPYEQYF. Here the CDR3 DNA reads TGTGCCTGGAGTGTACCGGGACAAACGTTACAAGGGTCTCCCTACGAGCAGTACTTC.

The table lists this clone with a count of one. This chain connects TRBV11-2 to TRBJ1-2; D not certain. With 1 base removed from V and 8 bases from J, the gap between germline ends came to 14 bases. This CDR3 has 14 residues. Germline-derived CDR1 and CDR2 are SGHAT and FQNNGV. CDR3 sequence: CASSLGLAESGYTF. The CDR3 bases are TGTGCCAGCAGCTTAGGGCTGGCAGAGTCGGGCTACACCTTC.

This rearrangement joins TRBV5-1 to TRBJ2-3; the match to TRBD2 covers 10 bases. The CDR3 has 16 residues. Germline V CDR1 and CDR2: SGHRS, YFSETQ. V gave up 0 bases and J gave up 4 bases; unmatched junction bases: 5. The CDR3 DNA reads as TGCGCCAGCAGCTTGGTACCTAGCGGGAGCGCAGATACGCAGTATTTT. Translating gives CASSLVPSGSADTQYF.

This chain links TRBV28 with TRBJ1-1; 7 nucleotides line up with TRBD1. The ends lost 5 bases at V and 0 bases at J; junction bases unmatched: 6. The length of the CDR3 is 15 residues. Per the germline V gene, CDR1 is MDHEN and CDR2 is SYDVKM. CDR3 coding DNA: TGTGCCAGCAGTCCAGGGGGTTCCATGAACACTGAAGCTTTCTTT. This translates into CASSPGGSMNTEAFF.

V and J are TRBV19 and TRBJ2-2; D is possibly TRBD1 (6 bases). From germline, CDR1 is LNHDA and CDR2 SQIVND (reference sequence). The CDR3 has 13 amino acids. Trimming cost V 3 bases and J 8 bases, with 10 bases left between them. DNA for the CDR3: TGTGCCAGTAGTATGGGGGCGCATGGGGAGCTGTTTTTT. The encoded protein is CASSMGAHGELFF.

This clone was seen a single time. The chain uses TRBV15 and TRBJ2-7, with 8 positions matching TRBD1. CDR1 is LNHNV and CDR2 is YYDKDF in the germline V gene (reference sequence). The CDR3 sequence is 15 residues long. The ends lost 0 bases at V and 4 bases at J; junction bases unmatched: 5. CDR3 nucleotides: TGTGCCACCAGCAGAGATTCGGACAGGGTTTACGAGCAGTACTTC. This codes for CATSRDSDRVYEQYF.